This TCR beta chain was identified during a study of post-analysis software for immune sequencing data. Study details: Relapsing-remitting, secondary progressive and progressive-relapsing multiple sclerosis were all included among the disease courses.

A remark on this clonotype: The antigen is undetermined.

TCR beta cDNA libraries included unique molecular identifiers. One entry per CDR3 protein results from TCRdb running MiXCR on the PCR reads. The sample holds about 430,000 distinct CDR3 sequences, less than 40% seen once. From germline, CDR1 is SGHTA and CDR2 FQGNSA. CDR3 length: 12 amino acids. V lost 2 bases, J lost 10 bases, and 12 bases lay in between. Findings and caveats of the study: Multiple sclerosis patients had significantly lower normalized Chao1 diversity than controls. Relative to controls, patients had 4 or 5 TRBV segments at higher frequency, with TRBV5-6, TRBV5-1 and TRBV20-1 among these. The F measure placed samples prepared in the same batch into strongly shared clusters.

J is TRBJ2-7 and V is TRBV7-2; D might be TRBD1 or TRBD2, each matching 6 bases. The sequence derives from a girl aged 2-15 years with multiple sclerosis. The sample comprised blood. The CDR3 nucleotides are TGTGCCAGCAGCTTAAAGGGGGAGGTCCAGTACTTC. It codes for CASSLKGEVQYF.